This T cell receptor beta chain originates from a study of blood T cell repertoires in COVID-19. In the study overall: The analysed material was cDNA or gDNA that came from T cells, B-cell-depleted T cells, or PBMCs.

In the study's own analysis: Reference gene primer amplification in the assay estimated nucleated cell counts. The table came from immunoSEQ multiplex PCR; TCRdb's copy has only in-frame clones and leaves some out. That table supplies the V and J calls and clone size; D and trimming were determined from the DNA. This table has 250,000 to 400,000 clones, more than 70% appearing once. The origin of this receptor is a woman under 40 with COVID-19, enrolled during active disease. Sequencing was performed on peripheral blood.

The CDR3 sequence is CASSGGVYGYTF. CDR3 nucleotide sequence: TGTGCCAGCAGCGGCGGGGTTTATGGCTACACCTTC. This rearrangement joins TRBV9 to TRBJ1-2; D is undetermined. Trimming removed 3 bases at V and 5 bases at J, with 8 bases between. This CDR3 has 12 residues. The V gene's germline CDR1 is SGDLS and CDR2 YYNGEE.